A selection of T cell receptor beta chains follows, all from one sample in a study of T-cell reconstitution after alpha-beta-depleted transplantation in children. Each CDR3 protein is one row after TCRdb ran MiXCR on the PCR reads. Here the sample spans about 400,000 distinct CDR3 sequences, roughly 22% being singletons. This specimen was PBMCs from the stem cell graft donor, taken from the stem cell graft. These TCRs come from a human donor who donated a stem cell graft to a child with acute myeloid leukemia. CDR3s include the opening cysteine and the closing phenylalanine or tryptophan. D genes are given only for firm matches. Size is stated for part of the rows, as once, few or many counts, or as a class when the clone is expanded.

CASSSHLAGTYEQYF,TGCGCCAGCAGCAGCCATCTAGCGGGAACTTACGAGCAGTACTTC,TRBD2,TRBV5-1,NA,TRBJ2-7
CASSLIGGNSYNEQFF,TGTGCCAGCAGTCTAATCGGGGGAAACTCCTACAATGAGCAGTTCTTC,NA,TRBV27,few,TRBJ2-1
CSARPTWASGASYEQYF,TGCAGTGCTAGACCCACTTGGGCTAGCGGGGCATCCTACGAGCAGTACTTC,TRBD2,TRBV20-1,few,TRBJ2-7
CSASGPGTSNTGELFF,TGCAGTGCTAGCGGCCCCGGGACATCGAACACCGGGGAGCTGTTTTTT,NA,TRBV20-1,NA,TRBJ2-2
CASIETSLTGSYEQYF,TGTGCCAGCATTGAGACCAGCCTAACGGGGTCCTACGAGCAGTACTTC,NA,TRBV2,few,TRBJ2-7
CASSQVGTSGRRGEQYF,TGCGCCAGCAGCCAAGTAGGGACTAGCGGGAGGAGGGGCGAGCAGTACTTC,TRBD2,TRBV4-1,NA,TRBJ2-7
CASRLTSGTLSYEQYF,TGTGCCAGCAGGTTGACAAGCGGGACCCTCTCCTACGAGCAGTACTTC,TRBD2,TRBV12-3/TRBV12-4,NA,TRBJ2-7
CSARKGGFRETQYF,TGCAGTGCTAGAAAAGGAGGGTTCCGAGAGACCCAGTACTTC,NA,TRBV20-1,many,TRBJ2-5
CASSPRTGGGTEAFF,TGCGCCAGCAGCCCACGGACAGGGGGCGGCACTGAAGCTTTCTTT,TRBD1,TRBV5-1,NA,TRBJ1-1
CASSPPGLAYEQYF,TGTGCCAGCTCACCTCCCGGGCTGGCCTACGAGCAGTACTTC,NA,TRBV18,NA,TRBJ2-7
CASSVGTGVQETQYF,TGCGCCAGCAGCGTTGGGACAGGGGTGCAAGAGACCCAGTACTTC,TRBD1,TRBV5-1,many,TRBJ2-5
CATSDLHRDTQYF,TGTGCCACCAGTGATCTTCACCGGGATACGCAGTATTTT,NA,TRBV24-1,NA,TRBJ2-3
CASSRRDTEAFF,TGTGCCAGCAGTCGACGGGACACTGAAGCTTTCTTT,NA,TRBV12-3/TRBV12-4,NA,TRBJ1-1
CASSPYDGRRNTGELFF,TGCGCCAGCAGCCCCTATGATGGAAGACGGAACACCGGGGAGCTGTTTTTT,NA,TRBV5-1,NA,TRBJ2-2
CASSLLPGQGAEQYF,TGTGCCAGCAGCTTATTACCGGGACAGGGGGCCGAGCAGTACTTC,TRBD1,TRBV7-6,NA,TRBJ2-7
CASSLTGAGRDTQYF,TGTGCCAGCAGCTTAACGGGAGCTGGTAGGGATACGCAGTATTTT,NA,TRBV7-2,few,TRBJ2-3
CASRGMASGRFGDTQYF,TGCGCCAGCAGAGGGATGGCTAGCGGGAGATTTGGGGATACGCAGTATTTT,TRBD2,TRBV5-1,NA,TRBJ2-3
CAKRSGDASYNEQFF,TGTGCCAAAAGGTCCGGGGACGCAAGCTACAATGAGCAGTTCTTC,NA,TRBV6-1,many,TRBJ2-1
CASSESGSGGASSGPYEQYF,TGTGCCAGCAGCGAGTCCGGATCGGGGGGCGCATCGTCGGGTCCCTACGAGCAGTACTTC,NA,TRBV25-1,NA,TRBJ2-7